These 10 T cell receptor beta chains were sequenced from one sample in a study of blood T cell repertoires in COVID-19. Profiling relied on immunoSEQ multiplex PCR, and the TCRdb table lists in-frame clones only, not all of them. The data show around 150,000 clones, approximately 88% seen once. Sequencing was carried out using PBMCs or T cells enriched from blood (not recorded which). The receptors shown here come from a woman aged 45-65 years who had recovered from COVID-19.

The rearrangement joins TRBV24-1 to TRBJ1-2; D gene uncertain. Trimming took off 5 bases at V and 2 bases at J, with 20 bases between the two ends. CDR1 is KGHDR, CDR2 SFDVKD, per germline. This CDR3 has 17 amino acids. The CDR3 coding sequence is TGTGCCACCAGTGGGTCGTCGGGGTCTGGAGGCAACTATGGCTACACCTTC. Its protein is CATSGSSGSGGNYGYTF.

The chain links TRBV7-2 to TRBJ2-5, with 8 bases aligning to TRBD2. The CDR3 contains 15 residues. Looked up from germline, CDR1 is SGHTA and CDR2 is FQGNSA. After removal of 6 bases from V and 4 bases from J, the junction contained 10 bases not matched to a gene. The CDR3 spells CASSPSGGDLETQYF. The CDR3 nucleotides are TGTGCCAGCAGTCCCTCCGGGGGGGATTTAGAGACCCAGTACTTC.

This clone has a handful of counts. Other DNA sequences in this specimen translate into the identical CDR3. The chain joins TRBV2 to TRBJ2-3, with 10 bases fitting TRBD2. Looked up from germline, CDR1 is SNHLY and CDR2 is FYNNEI. The CDR3 sequence is 13 residues long. V shed 8 bases, J shed 1 base, and the junction held 0 bases outside the gene matches. The CDR3, as DNA: TGTGCCAGCGGACTAGCGGGCACAGATACGCAGTATTTT. Translation gives CASGLAGTDTQYF.

The V and J genes are TRBV5-6 and TRBJ2-1, with 7 bases aligning to TRBD1. The CDR3 totals 15 residues. The germline V gene has CDR1 SGHDT and CDR2 YYEEEE. With 4 bases clipped from V and 3 bases from J, the junction kept 7 bases outside the gene matches. This chain's CDR3 is CASSLTGILYNEQFF. The CDR3 DNA reads as TGTGCCAGCAGCCTGACAGGGATCCTCTACAATGAGCAGTTCTTC.

CDR3 sequence reads: CASSQESSGGFNTGELFF. CDR3 DNA sequence: TGTGCCAGCAGCCAAGAATCGAGCGGGGGGTTTAACACCGGGGAGCTGTTTTTT. The chain carries TRBV4-2 and TRBJ2-2, with TRBD2 matching over 9 bases. Looked up from germline, CDR1 is LGHNA and CDR2 is YNFKEQ. J was trimmed by 2 bases and V by 0 bases; bases with no gene match: 7. The CDR3 consists of 18 residues.

This clone was observed a handful of times. The chain uses TRBV14 and TRBJ2-5, with a possible D match to TRBD2 (7 bases). Germline V gene lookup returns CDR1 SGHDN and CDR2 FVKESK. V was clipped by 5 bases and J by 2 bases, with 15 bases between them. This CDR3 contains 15 residues. The CDR3 loop is CASSNGGGSQETQYF. As DNA, the CDR3 is TGTGCCAGCAGCAATGGCGGGGGCTCACAAGAGACCCAGTACTTC.

V is TRBV19 and J is TRBJ2-1; possibly TRBD2 for D (5 bases). The CDR3 length is 13 residues. V was shortened by 6 bases and J by 1 base, with 7 bases between the two germline ends. CDR1 and CDR2 (germline): LNHDA, SQIVND (reference sequence). The CDR3 DNA follows: TGTGCCAGTAGAGGAGGTTCCTACAATGAGCAGTTCTTC. This encodes CASRGGSYNEQFF.

The chain recombines TRBV15 with TRBJ2-7; 7 nucleotides line up with TRBD1. The CDR3 contains 14 residues. V gave up 7 bases and J gave up 0 bases; unmatched junction bases: 6. Germline V gene lookup returns CDR1 LNHNV and CDR2 YYDKDF (reference sequence). The CDR3, as DNA: TGTGCCACCAAAGACAGGGCCCTCTCCTACGAGCAGTACTTC. It yields the protein CATKDRALSYEQYF.

The J gene is TRBJ1-5, the V gene TRBV5-5, with no clear D. Deletions cut 3 bases from V and 5 bases from J, with 9 bases between. Germline CDR1 SGHKS, CDR2 YYEKEE (reference sequence). CDR3 length equals 13 residues. The CDR3: CASSSTEHQPQHF. Written as DNA, the CDR3 is TGTGCCAGCAGCTCTACAGAACATCAGCCCCAGCATTTT. Drawing the rest from reference TRBV5-5 and TRBJ1-5, the complete variable domain is DAGVTQSPTHLIKTRGQQVTLRCSPISGHKSVSWYQQVLGQGPQFIFQYYEKEERGRGNFPDRFSARQFPNYSSELNVNALLLGDSALYLCASSSTEHQPQHFGDGTRLSIL.

This sequence joins TRBV7-8 and TRBJ2-3; weak D call: TRBD2 (6 bases). Looked up from germline, CDR1 is SGHVS and CDR2 is FQNEAQ. The CDR3 has 16 residues. V lost 1 base to trimming and J lost 5 bases, with 16 bases between them. In DNA form, the CDR3 reads TGTGCCAGCAGCTTAGGGCTGCGGGGAAACGGAGATACGCAGTATTTT. This encodes CASSLGLRGNGDTQYF.